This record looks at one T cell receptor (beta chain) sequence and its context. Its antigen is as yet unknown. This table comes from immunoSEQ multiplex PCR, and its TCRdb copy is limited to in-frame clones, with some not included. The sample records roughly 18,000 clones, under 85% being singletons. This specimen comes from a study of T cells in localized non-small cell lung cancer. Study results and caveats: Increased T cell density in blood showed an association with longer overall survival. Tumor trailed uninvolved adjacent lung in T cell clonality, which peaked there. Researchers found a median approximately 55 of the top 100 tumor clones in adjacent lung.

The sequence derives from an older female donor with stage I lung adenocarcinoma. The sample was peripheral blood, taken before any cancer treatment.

CDR3 sequence reads: CASSFWSGSYNEQFF. DNA for the CDR3: TGTGCCAGCAGCTTCTGGTCGGGGTCCTACAATGAGCAGTTCTTC. This chain joins TRBV5-5 and TRBJ2-1; D perhaps matches TRBD2 (5 bases). The germline CDR1 and CDR2 sequences are SGHKS and YYEKEE (reference sequence). V was clipped by 2 bases and J by 1 base, with 10 bases between them. The CDR3 sequence is 15 residues long.